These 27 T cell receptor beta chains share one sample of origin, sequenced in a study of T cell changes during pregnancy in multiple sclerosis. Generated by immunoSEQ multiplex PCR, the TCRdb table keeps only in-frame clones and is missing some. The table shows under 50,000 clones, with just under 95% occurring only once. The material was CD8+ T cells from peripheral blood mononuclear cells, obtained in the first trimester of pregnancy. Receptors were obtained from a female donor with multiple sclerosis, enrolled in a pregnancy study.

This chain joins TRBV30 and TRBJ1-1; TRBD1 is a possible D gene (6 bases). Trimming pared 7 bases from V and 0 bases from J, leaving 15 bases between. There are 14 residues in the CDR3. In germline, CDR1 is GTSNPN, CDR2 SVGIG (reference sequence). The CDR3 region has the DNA TGTGCCTCCACAGGGCAGGGGATGAACACTGAAGCTTTCTTT. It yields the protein CASTGQGMNTEAFF.

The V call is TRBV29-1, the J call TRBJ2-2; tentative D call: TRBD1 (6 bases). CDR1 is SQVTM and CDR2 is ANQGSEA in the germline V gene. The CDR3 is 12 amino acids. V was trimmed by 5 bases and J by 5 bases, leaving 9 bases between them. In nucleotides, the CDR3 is TGCAGCGTTATACAGGGTACCGGGGAGCTGTTTTTT. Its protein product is CSVIQGTGELFF.

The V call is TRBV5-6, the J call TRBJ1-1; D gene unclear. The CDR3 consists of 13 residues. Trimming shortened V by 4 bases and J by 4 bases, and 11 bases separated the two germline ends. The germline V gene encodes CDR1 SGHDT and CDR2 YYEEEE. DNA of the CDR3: TGTGCCAGCAGCCTTGGGAGCGGCACTGAAGCTTTCTTT. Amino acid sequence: CASSLGSGTEAFF.

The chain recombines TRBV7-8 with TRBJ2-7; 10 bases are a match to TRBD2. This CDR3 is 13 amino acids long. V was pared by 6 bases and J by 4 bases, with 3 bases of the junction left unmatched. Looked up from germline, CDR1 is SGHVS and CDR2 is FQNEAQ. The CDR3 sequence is CASRASGSYEQYF. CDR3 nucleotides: TGTGCCAGCAGGGCTAGCGGGAGTTACGAGCAGTACTTC.

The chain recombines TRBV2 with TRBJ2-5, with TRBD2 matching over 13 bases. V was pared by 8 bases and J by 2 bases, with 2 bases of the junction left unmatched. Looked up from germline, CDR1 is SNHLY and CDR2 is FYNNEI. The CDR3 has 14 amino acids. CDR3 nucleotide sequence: TGTGCCAGCGTGGGACTAGCGGGGCAAGAGACCCAGTACTTC. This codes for CASVGLAGQETQYF.

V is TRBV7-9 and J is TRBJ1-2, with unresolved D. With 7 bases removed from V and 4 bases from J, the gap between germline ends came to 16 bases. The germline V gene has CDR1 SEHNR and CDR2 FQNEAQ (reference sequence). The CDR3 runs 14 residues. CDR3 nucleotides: TGTGCCAGCACCAAAATCCGACAAGTCTATGGCTACACCTTC. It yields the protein CASTKIRQVYGYTF.

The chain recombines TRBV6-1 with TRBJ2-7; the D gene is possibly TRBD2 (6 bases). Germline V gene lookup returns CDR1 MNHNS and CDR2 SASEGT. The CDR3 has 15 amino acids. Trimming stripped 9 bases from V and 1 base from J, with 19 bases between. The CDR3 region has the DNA TGTGCCAGTAAGGAGGGAGACGGGTCGTCCTACGAGCAGTACTTC. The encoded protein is CASKEGDGSSYEQYF.

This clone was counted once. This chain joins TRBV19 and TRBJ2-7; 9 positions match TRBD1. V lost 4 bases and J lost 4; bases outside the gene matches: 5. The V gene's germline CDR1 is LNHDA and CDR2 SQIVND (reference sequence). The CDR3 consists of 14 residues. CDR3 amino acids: CASSTTGGEYEQYF. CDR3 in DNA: TGTGCCAGTAGTACGACAGGGGGGGAATACGAGCAGTACTTC.

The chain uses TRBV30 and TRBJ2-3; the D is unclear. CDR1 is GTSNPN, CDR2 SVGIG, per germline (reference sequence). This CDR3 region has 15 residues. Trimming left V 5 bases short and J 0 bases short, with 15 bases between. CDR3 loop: CAWGQSGFSTDTQYF. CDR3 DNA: TGTGCCTGGGGCCAGTCTGGCTTTAGCACAGATACGCAGTATTTT.

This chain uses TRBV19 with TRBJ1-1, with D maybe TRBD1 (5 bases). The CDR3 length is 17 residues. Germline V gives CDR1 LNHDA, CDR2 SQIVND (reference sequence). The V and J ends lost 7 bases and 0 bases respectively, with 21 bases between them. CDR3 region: CASNPKPGGVMNTEAFF. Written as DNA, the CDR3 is TGTGCCAGTAACCCTAAACCGGGAGGGGTAATGAACACTGAAGCTTTCTTT.

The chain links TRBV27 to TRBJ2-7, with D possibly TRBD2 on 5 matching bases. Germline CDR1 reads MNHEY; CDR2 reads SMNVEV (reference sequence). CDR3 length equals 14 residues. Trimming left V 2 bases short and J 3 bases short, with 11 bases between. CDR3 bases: TGTGCCAGCAGTTTAAGTGGACTGAACTACGAGCAGTACTTC. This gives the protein CASSLSGLNYEQYF.

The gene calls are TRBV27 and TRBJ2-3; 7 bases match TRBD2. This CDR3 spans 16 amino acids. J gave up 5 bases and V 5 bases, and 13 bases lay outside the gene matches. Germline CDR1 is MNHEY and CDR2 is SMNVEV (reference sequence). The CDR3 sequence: CASSLLGVRERDTQYF. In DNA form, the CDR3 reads TGTGCCAGCAGTCTCCTTGGTGTGCGGGAGAGAGATACGCAGTATTTT.

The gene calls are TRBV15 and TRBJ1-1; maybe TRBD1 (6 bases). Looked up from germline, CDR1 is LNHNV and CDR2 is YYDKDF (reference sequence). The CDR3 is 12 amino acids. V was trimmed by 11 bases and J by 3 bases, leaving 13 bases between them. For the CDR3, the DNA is TGTGCCGCGGGGGACACGGACACTGAAGCTTTCTTT. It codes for CAAGDTDTEAFF.

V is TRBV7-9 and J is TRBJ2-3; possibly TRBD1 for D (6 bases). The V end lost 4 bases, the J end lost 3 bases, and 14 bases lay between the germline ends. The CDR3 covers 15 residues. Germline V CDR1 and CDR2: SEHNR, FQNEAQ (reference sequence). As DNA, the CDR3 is TGTGCCAGCAGCTCCGGATTACAGGGAACAGATACGCAGTATTTT. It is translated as CASSSGLQGTDTQYF.

The CDR3 protein is CASSSSGSTDTQYF. The DNA of the CDR3 is TGTGCCAGCAGTTCTAGCGGGAGTACAGATACGCAGTATTTT. The rearrangement links TRBV6-5 to TRBJ2-3; TRBD2 aligns across 10 bases. V lost 4 bases and J lost 3; bases outside the gene matches: 1. The CDR3 extends over 14 amino acids. CDR1 and CDR2 from the germline V gene are MNHEY and SVGAGI.

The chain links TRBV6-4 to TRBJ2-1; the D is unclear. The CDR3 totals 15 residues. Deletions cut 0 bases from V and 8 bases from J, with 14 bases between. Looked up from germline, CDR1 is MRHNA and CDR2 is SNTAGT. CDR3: CASSDSEESSHEQFF. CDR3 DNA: TGTGCCAGCAGTGACTCAGAGGAGAGCTCCCATGAGCAGTTCTTC.

CDR3 in amino acids: CASTALTRNEQFF. CDR3 in DNA: TGTGCCAGCACCGCTCTTACGAGAAATGAGCAGTTCTTC. The V gene is TRBV13, the J gene TRBJ2-1; no firm D call. Trimming removed 7 bases at V and 7 bases at J, with 14 bases between. Germline V gives CDR1 PRHDT, CDR2 FYEKMQ (reference sequence). The CDR3 is 13 residues long.

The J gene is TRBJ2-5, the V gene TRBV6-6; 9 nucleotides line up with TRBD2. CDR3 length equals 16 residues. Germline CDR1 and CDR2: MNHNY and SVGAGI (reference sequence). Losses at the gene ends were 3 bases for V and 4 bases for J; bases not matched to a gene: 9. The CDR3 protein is CASSYPGGRAIETQYF. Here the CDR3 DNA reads TGTGCCAGCAGTTATCCTGGCGGGAGGGCCATAGAGACCCAGTACTTC.

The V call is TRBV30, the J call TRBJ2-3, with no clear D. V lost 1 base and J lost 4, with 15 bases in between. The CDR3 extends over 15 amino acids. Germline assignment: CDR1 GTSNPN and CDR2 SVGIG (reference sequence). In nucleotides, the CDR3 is TGTGCCTGGAGTGACCCCACCGGAGAAGCAGATACGCAGTATTTT. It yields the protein CAWSDPTGEADTQYF.

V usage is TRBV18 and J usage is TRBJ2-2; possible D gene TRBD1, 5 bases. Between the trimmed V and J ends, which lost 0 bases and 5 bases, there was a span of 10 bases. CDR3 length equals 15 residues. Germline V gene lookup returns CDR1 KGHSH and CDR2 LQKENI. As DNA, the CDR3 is TGTGCCAGCTCACCACCACAGGATTGGACCGGGGAGCTGTTTTTT. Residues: CASSPPQDWTGELFF.

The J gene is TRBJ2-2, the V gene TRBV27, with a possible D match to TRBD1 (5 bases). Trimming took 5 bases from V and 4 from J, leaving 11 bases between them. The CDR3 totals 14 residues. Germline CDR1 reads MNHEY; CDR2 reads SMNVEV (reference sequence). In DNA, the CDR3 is TGTGCCAGCAGTCAATCAGGGTTCACCGGGGAGCTGTTTTTT. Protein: CASSQSGFTGELFF.

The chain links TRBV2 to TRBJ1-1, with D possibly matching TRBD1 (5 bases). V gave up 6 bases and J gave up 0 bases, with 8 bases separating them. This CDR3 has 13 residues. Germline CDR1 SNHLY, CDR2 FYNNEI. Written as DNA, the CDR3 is TGTGCCAGCAGGGGGGGACTGAACACTGAAGCTTTCTTT. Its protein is CASRGGLNTEAFF.

The CDR3 spells CASSTTGFNEQFF. CDR3 nucleotides: TGTGCCAGCTCAACGACAGGTTTCAATGAGCAGTTCTTC. This sequence joins TRBV18 and TRBJ2-1; possible D gene TRBD1, 6 bases. From germline, CDR1 is KGHSH and CDR2 LQKENI. This CDR3 contains 13 residues. V shed 5 bases and J shed 6 bases, with 11 bases lying between them.

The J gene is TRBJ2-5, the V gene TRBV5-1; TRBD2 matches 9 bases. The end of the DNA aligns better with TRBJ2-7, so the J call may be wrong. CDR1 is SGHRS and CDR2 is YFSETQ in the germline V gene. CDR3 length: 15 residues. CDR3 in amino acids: CASSAYSGSSYEQYF. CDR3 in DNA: TGCGCCAGCAGCGCGTATAGCGGGAGCTCCTACGAGCAGTACTTC.

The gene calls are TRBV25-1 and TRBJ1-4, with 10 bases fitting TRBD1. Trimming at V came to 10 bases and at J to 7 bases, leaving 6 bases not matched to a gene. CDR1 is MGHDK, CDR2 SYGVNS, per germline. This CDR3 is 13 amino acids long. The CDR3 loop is CANPTGGSEKLFF. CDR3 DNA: TGTGCCAACCCGACAGGGGGCAGTGAAAAACTGTTTTTT.

For the CDR3, the DNA is TGTGCCATCAGCAAGCGGGAGTGGAACACCGGGGAGCTGTTTTTT. Protein: CAISKREWNTGELFF. The chain employs TRBV10-3 and TRBJ2-2; 8 bases agree with TRBD2. V lost 6 bases to trimming and J lost 1 base; unmatched junction nucleotides: 4. This CDR3 comprises 15 residues. CDR1 ENHRY and CDR2 SYGVKD come from the germline V gene.

The CDR3 sequence is CASSRQINEQFF. Written as DNA, the CDR3 is TGTGCCAGCAGCCGACAGATAAATGAGCAGTTCTTC. The chain employs TRBV5-6 and TRBJ2-1; TRBD1 is a possible D gene (5 bases). This CDR3 region has 12 residues. The germline CDR1 and CDR2 sequences are SGHDT and YYEEEE. V was clipped by 4 bases and J by 7 bases, with 9 bases between them.